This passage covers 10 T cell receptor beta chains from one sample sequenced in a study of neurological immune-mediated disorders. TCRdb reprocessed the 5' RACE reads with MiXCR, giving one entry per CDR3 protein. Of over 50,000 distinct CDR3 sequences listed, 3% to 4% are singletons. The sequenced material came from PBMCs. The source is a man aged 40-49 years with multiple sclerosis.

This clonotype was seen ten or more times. Here the CDR3 reads CASSLDLSNEQFF. CDR3 DNA: TGTGCCAGCAGCTTAGATCTAAGCAATGAGCAGTTCTTC. J is TRBJ2-1 and V is TRBV11-2; D is ambiguous. In germline, CDR1 is SGHAT, CDR2 FQNNGV. Trimming pared 0 bases from V and 6 bases from J, leaving 6 bases between. CDR3 size: 13 residues.

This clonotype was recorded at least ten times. The CDR3: CATRVGGVNTGELFF. The CDR3 region has the DNA TGTGCCACCCGAGTCGGAGGAGTGAACACCGGGGAGCTGTTTTTT. The chain links TRBV15 to TRBJ2-2; D may be TRBD2 (5 bases). CDR1 is LNHNV and CDR2 is YYDKDF in the germline V gene (reference sequence). Trimming left V 8 bases short and J 1 base short, with 14 bases between. The CDR3 is made up of 15 amino acids.

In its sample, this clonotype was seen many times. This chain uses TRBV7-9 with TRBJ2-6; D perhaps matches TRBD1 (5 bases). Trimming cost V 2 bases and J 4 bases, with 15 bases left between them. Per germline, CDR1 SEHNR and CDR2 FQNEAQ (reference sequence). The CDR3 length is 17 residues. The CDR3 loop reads CASSLSPVGVGANVLTF. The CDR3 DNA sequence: TGTGCCAGCAGCTTAAGCCCGGTAGGGGTGGGGGCCAACGTCCTGACTTTC.

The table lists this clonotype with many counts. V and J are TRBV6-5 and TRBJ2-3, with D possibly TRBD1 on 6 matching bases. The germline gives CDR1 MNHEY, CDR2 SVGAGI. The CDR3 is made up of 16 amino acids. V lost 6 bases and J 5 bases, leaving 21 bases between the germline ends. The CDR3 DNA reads TGTGCCAGCAGAGAGACAGGCCTCGTTGGGGGAGATACGCAGTATTTT. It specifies CASRETGLVGGDTQYF.

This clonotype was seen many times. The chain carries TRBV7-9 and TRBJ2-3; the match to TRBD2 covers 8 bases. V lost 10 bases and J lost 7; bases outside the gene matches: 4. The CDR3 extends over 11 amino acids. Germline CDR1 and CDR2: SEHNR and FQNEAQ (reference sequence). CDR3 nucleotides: TGTGCCACCGGGGGGGCCCATACGCAGTATTTT. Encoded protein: CATGGAHTQYF.

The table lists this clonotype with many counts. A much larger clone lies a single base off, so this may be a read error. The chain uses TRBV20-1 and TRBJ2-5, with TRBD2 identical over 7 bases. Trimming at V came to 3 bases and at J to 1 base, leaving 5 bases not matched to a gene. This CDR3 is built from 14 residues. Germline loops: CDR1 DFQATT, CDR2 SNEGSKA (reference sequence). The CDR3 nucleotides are TGCAGTGCTAGTGGGGAGGGGACCCAAGAGACCCAGTACTTC. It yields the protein CSASGEGTQETQYF.

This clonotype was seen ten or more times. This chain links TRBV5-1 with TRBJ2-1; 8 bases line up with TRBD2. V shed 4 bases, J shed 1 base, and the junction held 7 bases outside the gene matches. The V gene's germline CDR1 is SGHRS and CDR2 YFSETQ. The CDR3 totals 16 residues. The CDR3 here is CASSVQGLGSYNEQFF. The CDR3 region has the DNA TGCGCCAGCAGCGTCCAGGGACTAGGATCCTACAATGAGCAGTTCTTC.

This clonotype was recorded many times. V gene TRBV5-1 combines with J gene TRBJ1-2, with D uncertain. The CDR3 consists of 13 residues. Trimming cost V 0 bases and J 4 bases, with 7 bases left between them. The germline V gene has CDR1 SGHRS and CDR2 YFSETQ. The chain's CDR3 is CASSLDQSYGYTF. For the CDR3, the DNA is TGCGCCAGCAGCTTGGATCAGAGCTATGGCTACACCTTC.

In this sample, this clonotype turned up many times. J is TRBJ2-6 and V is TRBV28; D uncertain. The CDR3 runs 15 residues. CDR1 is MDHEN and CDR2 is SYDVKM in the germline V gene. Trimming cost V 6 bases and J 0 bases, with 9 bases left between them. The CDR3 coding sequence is TGTGCCAGCAGCATTACAGACTCTGGGGCCAACGTCCTGACTTTC. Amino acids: CASSITDSGANVLTF.

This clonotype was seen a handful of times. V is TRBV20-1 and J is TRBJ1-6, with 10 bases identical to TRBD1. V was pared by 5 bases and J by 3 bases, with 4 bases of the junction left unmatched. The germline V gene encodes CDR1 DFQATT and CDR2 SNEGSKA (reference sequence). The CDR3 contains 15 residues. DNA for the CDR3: TGCAGTGCTCAGGGACAGGGGCTCTATAATTCACCCCTCCACTTT. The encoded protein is CSAQGQGLYNSPLHF.